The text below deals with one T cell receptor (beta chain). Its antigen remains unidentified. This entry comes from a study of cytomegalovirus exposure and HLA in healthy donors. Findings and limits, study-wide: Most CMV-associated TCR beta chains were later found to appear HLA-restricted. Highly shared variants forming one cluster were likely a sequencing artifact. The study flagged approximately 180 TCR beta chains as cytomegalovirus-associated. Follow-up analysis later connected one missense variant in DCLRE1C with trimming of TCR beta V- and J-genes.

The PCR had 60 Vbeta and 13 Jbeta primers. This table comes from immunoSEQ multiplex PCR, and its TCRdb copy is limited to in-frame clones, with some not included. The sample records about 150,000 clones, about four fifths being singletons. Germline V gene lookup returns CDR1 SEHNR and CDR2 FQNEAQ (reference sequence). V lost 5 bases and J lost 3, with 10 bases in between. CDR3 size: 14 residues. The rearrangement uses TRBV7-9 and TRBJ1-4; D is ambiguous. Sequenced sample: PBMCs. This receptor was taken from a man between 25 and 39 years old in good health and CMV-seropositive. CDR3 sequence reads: CASSPGLSNEKLFF. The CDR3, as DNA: TGTGCCAGCAGCCCAGGTCTATCTAATGAAAAACTGTTTTTT.